This entry lists 28 T cell receptor beta chains sequenced from one sample in a study of T cell responses to AZD1222 COVID-19 vaccine. Assay: immunoSEQ multiplex PCR; the TCRdb copy retains only in-frame clones and omits some. The repertoire includes approximately 150,000 clones, 90% of them detected once, and 2.5% to 3% sits in the top ten. This specimen was peripheral blood, taken on day 0 of AZD1222 vaccination. The source of these receptors is an adult in good health.

This chain uses TRBV6-6 with TRBJ1-5; 7 nucleotides align to TRBD1. V dropped 5 bases and J dropped 0; count of bases not matched to a gene: 10. The CDR3 contains 17 residues. CDR1 and CDR2 (germline): MNHNY, SVGAGI (reference sequence). CDR3 nucleotides: TGTGCCAGCAGTCCTCACTCGGGACAGTATAGCAATCAGCCCCAGCATTTT. It translates to CASSPHSGQYSNQPQHF.

J is TRBJ2-4 and V is TRBV5-4, with a tentative D call TRBD1 (5 bases). V lost 4 bases to trimming and J lost 8 bases, with 16 bases between them. The CDR3 sequence is 14 residues long. CDR1 SGHNT and CDR2 YYREEE come from the germline V gene (reference sequence). The CDR3 nucleotides read TGTGCCAGCAGCCCCTCAACAGGAACGGACATTCAGTACTTC. This encodes CASSPSTGTDIQYF.

The V gene is TRBV10-1, the J gene TRBJ2-7; possibly TRBD2 for D (6 bases). This CDR3 contains 14 residues. The V end was cut by 7 bases, the J end by 0 bases, with 13 bases between. Per germline, CDR1 WNHNN and CDR2 SYGVQD (reference sequence). The CDR3 bases are TGCGCCAGCAAACCGGGACTGATCTCCTACGAGCAGTACTTC. It yields the protein CASKPGLISYEQYF.

The chain recombines TRBV13 with TRBJ1-1, with a tentative D call TRBD1 (5 bases). The CDR3 extends over 19 amino acids. Trimming stripped 5 bases from V and 0 bases from J, with 25 bases between. The germline gives CDR1 PRHDT, CDR2 FYEKMQ (reference sequence). CDR3 in amino acids: CASSRQPPLGATLNTEAFF. CDR3 in DNA: TGTGCCAGCAGCCGCCAACCCCCCCTCGGGGCCACATTGAACACTGAAGCTTTCTTT.

This rearrangement joins TRBV30 to TRBJ1-4; D ambiguous. V shed 0 bases and J shed 8 bases, with 10 bases lying between them. Germline values: CDR1 GTSNPN, CDR2 SVGIG (reference sequence). The CDR3 runs 13 residues. Here the CDR3 reads CAWSVSRGEKLFF. The CDR3, as DNA: TGTGCCTGGAGTGTATCCCGAGGCGAAAAACTGTTTTTT.

V is TRBV4-3 and J is TRBJ1-6; D is unclear. CDR1 is LGHNA and CDR2 is YSLEER in the germline V gene. Trimming removed 0 bases at V and 7 bases at J, with 13 bases between. CDR3 length: 16 amino acids. The CDR3 DNA follows: TGCGCCAGCAGCCAAGATGCAGAAGGGCGAAATTCACCCCTCCACTTT. It yields the protein CASSQDAEGRNSPLHF.

The CDR3 loop is CASSTSRTGALDEQYF. The CDR3 nucleotides are TGTGCCAGTAGTACTTCTAGGACAGGGGCGCTGGACGAGCAGTACTTC. V is TRBV19 and J is TRBJ2-7; 9 bases match TRBD1. Germline lookup yields CDR1 LNHDA and CDR2 SQIVND (reference sequence). The CDR3 covers 16 residues. The V segment lost 4 bases and the J segment 5 bases; nucleotides outside the gene matches: 12.

The J gene is TRBJ2-1, the V gene TRBV9; 7 nucleotides match TRBD2. With 0 bases clipped from V and 3 bases from J, the junction kept 6 bases outside the gene matches. Germline loops: CDR1 SGDLS, CDR2 YYNGEE. This CDR3 comprises 16 residues. DNA of the CDR3: TGTGCCAGCAGCGTAGGCGCGGGGGAATTCTACAATGAGCAGTTCTTC. Protein: CASSVGAGEFYNEQFF.

The J gene is TRBJ2-1, the V gene TRBV19; 8 bases line up with TRBD2. Trimming at V came to 8 bases and at J to 10 bases, leaving 13 bases not matched to a gene. The CDR3 loop spans 14 amino acids. CDR1 and CDR2 (germline): LNHDA, SQIVND (reference sequence). CDR3 region: CASAVGLGPREQFF. In DNA form, the CDR3 reads TGTGCCAGTGCGGTGGGACTAGGGCCGCGGGAGCAGTTCTTC.

This clone was seen a few times. This same CDR3 is encoded by further DNA sequences in the sample. This chain joins TRBV4-2 and TRBJ2-3, with 7 nucleotides matching TRBD1. Germline CDR1 LGHNA, CDR2 YNFKEQ. The CDR3 length is 15 residues. V trimming: 3 bases; J trimming: 3 bases; junction bases outside the gene matches: 6. CDR3 residues: CASSQGTERTDTQYF. The CDR3 coding sequence is TGTGCCAGCAGCCAGGGGACAGAACGAACAGATACGCAGTATTTT.

The V and J genes are TRBV4-3 and TRBJ2-7; 9 bases map to TRBD1. V gave up 1 base and J gave up 4 bases; unmatched junction bases: 5. The germline gives CDR1 LGHNA, CDR2 YSLEER. This CDR3 comprises 15 residues. CDR3: CASSQGTGARYEQYF. The CDR3 region has the DNA TGCGCCAGCAGCCAAGGGACAGGGGCAAGGTACGAGCAGTACTTC.

The chain uses TRBV25-1 and TRBJ1-5; no clear D gene. This CDR3 is 17 amino acids long. The germline V gene encodes CDR1 MGHDK and CDR2 SYGVNS. The germline V and J ends were trimmed by 0 bases and 2 bases, with 14 bases remaining between them. CDR3 bases: TGTGCCAGCAGTGAATATCCCGATTTGGTGGGCAATCAGCCCCAGCATTTT. This codes for CASSEYPDLVGNQPQHF.

The chain is built from TRBV5-1 and TRBJ2-7; 11 bases are shared with TRBD1. V shed 3 bases, J shed 5 bases, and the junction held 4 bases outside the gene matches. Germline V lookup: CDR1 SGHRS, CDR2 YFSETQ. There are 14 residues in the CDR3. CDR3: CASSWTGGRNEQYF. In DNA form, the CDR3 reads TGCGCCAGCAGCTGGACAGGGGGCCGAAACGAGCAGTACTTC.

This clone was observed once. This chain uses TRBV4-2 with TRBJ2-5, with 9 bases identical to TRBD2. Germline V lookup: CDR1 LGHNA, CDR2 YNFKEQ. There are 15 residues in the CDR3. The J segment lost 3 bases and the V segment lost 5 bases, leaving 7 bases of the junction unmatched. The CDR3, as DNA: TGTGCCAGCAGCAGCCAGCGGGGGGCCGAAGAGACCCAGTACTTC. Amino acid sequence: CASSSQRGAEETQYF.

This clone was observed a single time. This rearrangement joins TRBV30 to TRBJ2-7, with D possibly matching TRBD2 (6 bases). CDR3 length: 15 residues. Between the trimmed V and J ends, which lost 0 bases and 4 bases, there was a span of 16 bases. CDR1 and CDR2 (germline): GTSNPN, SVGIG (reference sequence). CDR3: CAWSVWGGPQYEQYF. The CDR3 nucleotides are TGTGCCTGGAGTGTATGGGGAGGCCCCCAATACGAGCAGTACTTC.

The chain recombines TRBV3-1 (or the pseudogene TRBV3-2) with TRBJ2-2; weak D call: TRBD2 (6 bases). The CDR3 covers 15 residues. Trimming shortened V by 1 base and J by 3 bases, and 9 bases separated the two germline ends. From germline, CDR1 is LGHDT and CDR2 YNNKEL (reference sequence). The CDR3 nucleotides read TGTGCCAGCAGCCAAGTAGGAGGGTACACCGGGGAGCTGTTTTTT. Its protein is CASSQVGGYTGELFF.

The chain uses TRBV7-9 and TRBJ1-6; TRBD1 might be the D (6 bases). This CDR3 region has 16 residues. Trimming cost V 1 base and J 7 bases, with 14 bases left between them. Germline lookup yields CDR1 SEHNR and CDR2 FQNEAQ (reference sequence). The CDR3 nucleotides are TGTGCCAGCAGCTTAGTCCGGGGGGCTAACAATTCACCCCTCCACTTT. Amino acid sequence: CASSLVRGANNSPLHF.

The chain's CDR3 is CASSELAGGTDTQYF. The DNA for the CDR3 is TGTGCCAGCAGTGAACTAGCGGGGGGCACAGATACGCAGTATTTT. The chain employs TRBV2 and TRBJ2-3; 10 nucleotides align to TRBD2. The CDR3 covers 15 residues. J was trimmed by 1 base and V by 2 bases; bases with no gene match: 0. CDR1 is SNHLY and CDR2 is FYNNEI in the germline V gene.

The chain recombines TRBV28 with TRBJ2-5, with D perhaps TRBD1 (6 bases). Trimming removed 8 bases from V and 1 base from J, with 11 bases in between. The CDR3 sequence is 13 residues long. Germline lookup yields CDR1 MDHEN and CDR2 SYDVKM. The CDR3 spells CASGSGAQETQYF. Here the CDR3 DNA reads TGTGCCAGCGGTTCAGGGGCCCAAGAGACCCAGTACTTC.

V and J are TRBV27 and TRBJ1-2; D might be TRBD1 (6 bases). The CDR3 has 12 amino acids. Trimming left V 4 bases short and J 8 bases short, with 11 bases between. In germline, CDR1 is MNHEY, CDR2 SMNVEV (reference sequence). As DNA, the CDR3 is TGTGCCAGCAGTTCAATACAGGGAGGCTACACCTTC. Protein: CASSSIQGGYTF.

The rearrangement uses TRBV2 and TRBJ2-5; the D call may be TRBD1 or TRBD2 (6 bases each). The CDR3 is made up of 15 amino acids. Germline V gene lookup returns CDR1 SNHLY and CDR2 FYNNEI. Trimming cost V 8 bases and J 2 bases, with 18 bases left between them. This CDR3 reads CASATTRGEQETQYF. The CDR3 DNA follows: TGTGCCAGCGCCACGACGAGGGGGGAACAAGAGACCCAGTACTTC.

This clone was counted a single time. V and J are TRBV6-5 and TRBJ1-6; TRBD1 aligns across 8 bases. V was pared by 7 bases and J by 10 bases, with 9 bases of the junction left unmatched. This CDR3 is built from 14 residues. From germline, CDR1 is MNHEY and CDR2 SVGAGI. The CDR3 nucleotides are TGTGCCAGCATTCCCAGGGGACAGGTCTCACCCCTCCACTTT. Its protein product is CASIPRGQVSPLHF.

CDR3 amino acids: CASSPSRGESEAFF. CDR3 in DNA: TGTGCCAGCTCACCGTCGAGGGGGGAGTCTGAAGCTTTCTTT. V is TRBV18 and J is TRBJ1-1; a weak D match, TRBD1 (6 bases). Germline V gives CDR1 KGHSH, CDR2 LQKENI. Deletions cut 3 bases from V and 6 bases from J, with 14 bases between. This CDR3 comprises 14 residues.

The genes are TRBV5-6 and TRBJ1-3; D call uncertain. Per the germline V gene, CDR1 is SGHDT and CDR2 is YYEEEE. Trimming took 4 bases from V and 2 from J, leaving 10 bases between them. This CDR3 region has 14 residues. The CDR3 loop reads CASSTPFAGNTIYF. The CDR3 nucleotides are TGTGCCAGCAGCACCCCGTTTGCTGGAAACACCATATATTTT.

The genes are TRBV29-1 and TRBJ1-1; TRBD1 matches at 8 bases. The CDR3 is made up of 12 amino acids. The V gene end was trimmed by 6 bases and the J gene end by 5 bases; junction bases not matched to a gene: 5. CDR1 and CDR2 (germline): SQVTM, ANQGSEA. The CDR3 DNA is TGCAGCGTCTACAGGGGGAGGACTGAAGCTTTCTTT. This encodes CSVYRGRTEAFF.

CDR3 DNA sequence: TGCGCCAGCAGCTCCCTAGGGGCGGGGGCTGCCCTTGAGCAGTTCTTC. It translates to CASSSLGAGAALEQFF. V is TRBV5-1 and J is TRBJ2-1; a weak D match, TRBD2 (7 bases). V lost 3 bases to trimming and J lost 9 bases, with 22 bases between them. Germline CDR1 is SGHRS and CDR2 is YFSETQ. The CDR3 runs to 16 residues.

The rearrangement uses TRBV12-3 or TRBV12-4 and TRBJ2-1; D may be TRBD1 (6 bases). The CDR3 extends over 13 amino acids. V lost 4 bases to trimming and J lost 3 bases, with 7 bases between them. As DNA, the CDR3 is TGTGCCAGCAGTTGGGGGCTCTACAATGAGCAGTTCTTC. This gives the protein CASSWGLYNEQFF.

V and J are TRBV7-9 and TRBJ1-1; D not certain. The CDR3 contains 14 residues. Germline V lookup: CDR1 SEHNR, CDR2 FQNEAQ (reference sequence). Trimming pared 10 bases from V and 0 bases from J, leaving 15 bases between. The CDR3 sequence: CATLAESMNTEAFF. The CDR3 nucleotides are TGTGCCACATTGGCTGAAAGTATGAACACTGAAGCTTTCTTT. The full variable domain, in which reference TRBV7-9 and TRBJ1-1 provide the parts outside the CDR3, is DTGVSQNPRHKITKRGQNVTFRCDPISEHNRLYWYRQTLGQGPEFLTYFQNEAQLEKSRLLSDRFSAERPKGSFSTLEIQRTEQGDSAMYLCATLAESMNTEAFFGQGTRLTVV.